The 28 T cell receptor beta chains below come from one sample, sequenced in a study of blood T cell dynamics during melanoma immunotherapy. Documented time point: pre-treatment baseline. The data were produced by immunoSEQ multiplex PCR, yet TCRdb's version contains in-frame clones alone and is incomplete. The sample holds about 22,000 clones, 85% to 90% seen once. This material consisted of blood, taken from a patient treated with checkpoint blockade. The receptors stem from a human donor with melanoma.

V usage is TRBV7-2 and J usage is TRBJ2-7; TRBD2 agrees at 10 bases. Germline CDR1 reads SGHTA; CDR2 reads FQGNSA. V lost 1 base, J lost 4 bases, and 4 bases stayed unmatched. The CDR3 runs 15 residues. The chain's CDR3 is CASSLELAGRYEQYF. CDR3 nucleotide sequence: TGTGCCAGCAGCTTAGAACTAGCGGGAAGATACGAGCAGTACTTC. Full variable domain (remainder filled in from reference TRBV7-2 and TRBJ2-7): GAGVSQSPSNKVTEKGKDVELRCDPISGHTALYWYRQSLGQGLEFLIYFQGNSAPDKSGLPSDRFSAERTGGSVSTLTIQRTQQEDSAVYLCASSLELAGRYEQYFGPGTRLTVT.

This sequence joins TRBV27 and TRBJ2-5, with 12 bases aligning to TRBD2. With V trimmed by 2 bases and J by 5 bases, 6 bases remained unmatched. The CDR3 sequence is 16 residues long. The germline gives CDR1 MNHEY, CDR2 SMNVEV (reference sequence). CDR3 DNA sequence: TGTGCCAGCAGTTTACTGCTAGCGGGAGGGCGTGAGACCCAGTACTTC. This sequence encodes CASSLLLAGGRETQYF.

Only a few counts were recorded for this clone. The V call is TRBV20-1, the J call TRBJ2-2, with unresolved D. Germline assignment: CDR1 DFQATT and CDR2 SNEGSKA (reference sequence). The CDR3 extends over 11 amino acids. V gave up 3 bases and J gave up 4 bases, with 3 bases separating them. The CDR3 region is CSARSTGELFF. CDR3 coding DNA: TGCAGTGCTAGGAGCACCGGGGAGCTGTTTTTT.

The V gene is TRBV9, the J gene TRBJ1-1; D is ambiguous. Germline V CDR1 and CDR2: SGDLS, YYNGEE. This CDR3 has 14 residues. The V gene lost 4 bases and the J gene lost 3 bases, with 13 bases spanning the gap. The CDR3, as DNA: TGTGCCAGCAGCAGTCGATCGTGGGACACTGAAGCTTTCTTT. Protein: CASSSRSWDTEAFF.

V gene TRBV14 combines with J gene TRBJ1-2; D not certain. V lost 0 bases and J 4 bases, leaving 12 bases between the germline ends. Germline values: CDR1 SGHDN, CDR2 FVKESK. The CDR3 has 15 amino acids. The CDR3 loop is CASSQEMTPTYGYTF. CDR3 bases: TGTGCCAGCAGCCAAGAGATGACCCCGACCTATGGCTACACCTTC.

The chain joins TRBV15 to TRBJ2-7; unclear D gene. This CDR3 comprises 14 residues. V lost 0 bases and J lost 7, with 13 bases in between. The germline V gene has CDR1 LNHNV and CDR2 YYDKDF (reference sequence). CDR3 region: CATSRDWRSGEQYF. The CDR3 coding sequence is TGTGCCACCAGCAGAGACTGGCGCTCGGGTGAGCAGTACTTC.

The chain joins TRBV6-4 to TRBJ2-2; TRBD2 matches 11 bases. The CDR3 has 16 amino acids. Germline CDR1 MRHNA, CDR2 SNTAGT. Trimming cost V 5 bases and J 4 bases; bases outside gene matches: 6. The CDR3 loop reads CASSLLAGAGTGELFF. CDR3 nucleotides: TGTGCCAGCAGTTTACTAGCGGGAGCAGGCACCGGGGAGCTGTTTTTT.

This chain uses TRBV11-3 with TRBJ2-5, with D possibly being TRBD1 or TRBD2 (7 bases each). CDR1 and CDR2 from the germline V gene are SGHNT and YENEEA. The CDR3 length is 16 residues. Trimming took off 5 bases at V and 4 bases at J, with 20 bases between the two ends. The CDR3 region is CASSPGGLRGGETQYF. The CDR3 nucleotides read TGTGCCAGCAGCCCCGGTGGTCTCAGGGGGGGAGAGACCCAGTACTTC.

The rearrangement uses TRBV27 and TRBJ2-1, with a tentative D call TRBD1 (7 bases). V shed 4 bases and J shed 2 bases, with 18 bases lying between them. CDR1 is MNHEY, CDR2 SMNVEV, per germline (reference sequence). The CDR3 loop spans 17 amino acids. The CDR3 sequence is CASSSHSRGVPYNEQFF. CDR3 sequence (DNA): TGTGCCAGCAGTTCCCACTCCAGGGGGGTCCCCTACAATGAGCAGTTCTTC.

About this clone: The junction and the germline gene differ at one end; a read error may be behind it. CDR3 in DNA: TGTGCTAGCACCCCTGAAGCTTTCTTT. This codes for CASTPEAFF. The chain has TRBV7-7 and TRBJ1-1; D gene unclear. Germline lookup yields CDR1 SSHAT and CDR2 FNYEAQ (reference sequence). The CDR3 length is 9 residues.

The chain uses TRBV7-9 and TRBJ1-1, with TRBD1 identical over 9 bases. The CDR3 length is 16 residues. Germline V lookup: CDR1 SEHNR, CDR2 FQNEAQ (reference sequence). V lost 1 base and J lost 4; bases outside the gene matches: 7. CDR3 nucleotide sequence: TGTGCCAGCAGCTTAGAGGGACAGGGAGTGATCACTGAAGCTTTCTTT. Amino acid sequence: CASSLEGQGVITEAFF.

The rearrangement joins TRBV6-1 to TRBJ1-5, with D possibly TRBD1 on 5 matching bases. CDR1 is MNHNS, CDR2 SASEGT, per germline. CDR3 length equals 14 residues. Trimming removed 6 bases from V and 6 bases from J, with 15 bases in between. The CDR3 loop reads CASRGGDYIQPQHF. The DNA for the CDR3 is TGTGCCAGCAGGGGAGGGGATTACATTCAGCCCCAGCATTTT.

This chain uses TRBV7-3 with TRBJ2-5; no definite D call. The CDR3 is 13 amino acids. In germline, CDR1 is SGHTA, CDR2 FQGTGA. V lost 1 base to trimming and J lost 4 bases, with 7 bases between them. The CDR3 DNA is TGTGCCAGCAGCTTAAGATTCGGAGAGACCCAGTACTTC. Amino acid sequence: CASSLRFGETQYF.

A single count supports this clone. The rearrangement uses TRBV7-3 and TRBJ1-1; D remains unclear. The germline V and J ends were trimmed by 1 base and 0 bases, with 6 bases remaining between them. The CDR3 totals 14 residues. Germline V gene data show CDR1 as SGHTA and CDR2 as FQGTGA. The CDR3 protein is CASSLIGLNTEAFF. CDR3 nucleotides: TGTGCCAGCAGCTTAATAGGGTTGAACACTGAAGCTTTCTTT.

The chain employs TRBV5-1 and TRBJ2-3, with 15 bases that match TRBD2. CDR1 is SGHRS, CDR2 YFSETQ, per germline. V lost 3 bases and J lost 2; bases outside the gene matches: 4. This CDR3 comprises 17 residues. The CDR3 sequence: CASSWGLAGGPTDTQYF. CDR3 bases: TGCGCCAGCAGCTGGGGACTAGCGGGGGGTCCCACAGATACGCAGTATTTT.

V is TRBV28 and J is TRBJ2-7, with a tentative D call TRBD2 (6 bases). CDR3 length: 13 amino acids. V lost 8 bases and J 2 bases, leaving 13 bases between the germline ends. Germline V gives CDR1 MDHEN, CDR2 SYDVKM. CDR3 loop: CASRRGRPYEQYF. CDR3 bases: TGTGCCAGCCGCCGGGGGAGACCCTACGAGCAGTACTTC.

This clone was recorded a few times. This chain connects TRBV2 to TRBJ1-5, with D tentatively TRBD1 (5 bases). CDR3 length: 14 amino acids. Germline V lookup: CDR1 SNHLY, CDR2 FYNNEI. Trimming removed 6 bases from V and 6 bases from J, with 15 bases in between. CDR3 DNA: TGTGCCAGCAGGTTCAGGGTTGTGGGTCAGCCCCAGCATTTT. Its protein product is CASRFRVVGQPQHF.

The CDR3 loop reads CASSGQAYYNEQFF. CDR3 DNA: TGTGCCAGTAGTGGACAGGCATACTACAATGAGCAGTTCTTC. The chain uses TRBV19 and TRBJ2-1; 7 bases match TRBD1. The germline V gene has CDR1 LNHDA and CDR2 SQIVND (reference sequence). With 5 bases clipped from V and 3 bases from J, the junction kept 4 bases outside the gene matches. The CDR3 is 14 residues long.

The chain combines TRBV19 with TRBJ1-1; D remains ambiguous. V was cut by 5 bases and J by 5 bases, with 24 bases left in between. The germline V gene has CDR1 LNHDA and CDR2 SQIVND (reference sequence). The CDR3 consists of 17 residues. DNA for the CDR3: TGTGCCAGTAGTCTGGTTACGGGGTTTCTGGGGAGGACTGAAGCTTTCTTT. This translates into CASSLVTGFLGRTEAFF.

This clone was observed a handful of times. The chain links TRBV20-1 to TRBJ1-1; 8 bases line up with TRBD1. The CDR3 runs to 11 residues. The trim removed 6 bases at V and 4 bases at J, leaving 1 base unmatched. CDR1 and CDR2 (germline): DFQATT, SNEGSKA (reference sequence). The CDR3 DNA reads TGCAGTGCGGGGACAGGCACTGAAGCTTTCTTT. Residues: CSAGTGTEAFF.

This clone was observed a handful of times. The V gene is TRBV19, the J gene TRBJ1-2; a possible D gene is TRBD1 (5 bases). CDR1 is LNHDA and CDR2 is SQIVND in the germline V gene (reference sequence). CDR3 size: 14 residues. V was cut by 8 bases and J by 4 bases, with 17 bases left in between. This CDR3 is CASQSWDETYGYTF. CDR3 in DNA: TGTGCCAGTCAGTCGTGGGACGAGACCTATGGCTACACCTTC.

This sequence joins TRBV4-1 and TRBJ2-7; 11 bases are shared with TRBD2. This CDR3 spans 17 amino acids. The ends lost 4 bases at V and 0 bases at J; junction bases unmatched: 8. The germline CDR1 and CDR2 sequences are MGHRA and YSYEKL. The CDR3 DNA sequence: TGCGCCAGCAGCCCGGGACTAGCGGCTTCAAGCTCCTACGAGCAGTACTTC. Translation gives CASSPGLAASSSYEQYF.

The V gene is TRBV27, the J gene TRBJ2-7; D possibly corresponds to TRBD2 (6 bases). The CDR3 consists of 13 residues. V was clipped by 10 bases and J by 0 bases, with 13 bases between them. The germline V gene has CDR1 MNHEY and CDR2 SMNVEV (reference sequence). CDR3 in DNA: TGTGCCACAGGAGGACTAAGCTCCTACGAGCAGTACTTC. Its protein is CATGGLSSYEQYF.

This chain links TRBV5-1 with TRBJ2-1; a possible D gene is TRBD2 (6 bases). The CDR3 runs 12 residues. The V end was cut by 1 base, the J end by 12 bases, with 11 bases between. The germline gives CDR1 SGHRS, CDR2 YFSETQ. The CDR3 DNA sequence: TGCGCCAGCAGCTTGTACCAGGGAGGGCAGTTCTTC. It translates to CASSLYQGGQFF.

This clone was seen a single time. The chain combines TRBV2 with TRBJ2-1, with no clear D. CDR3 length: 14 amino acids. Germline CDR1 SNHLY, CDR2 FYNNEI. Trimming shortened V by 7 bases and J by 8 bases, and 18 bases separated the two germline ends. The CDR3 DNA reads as TGTGCCAGCAAGGGCAGAAAAGCAATTTATGAGCAGTTCTTC. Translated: CASKGRKAIYEQFF. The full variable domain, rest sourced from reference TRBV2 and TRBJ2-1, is EPEVTQTPSHQVTQMGQEVILRCVPISNHLYFYWYRQILGQKVEFLVSFYNNEISEKSEIFDDQFSVERPDGSNFTLKIRSTKLEDSAMYFCASKGRKAIYEQFFGPGTRLTVL.

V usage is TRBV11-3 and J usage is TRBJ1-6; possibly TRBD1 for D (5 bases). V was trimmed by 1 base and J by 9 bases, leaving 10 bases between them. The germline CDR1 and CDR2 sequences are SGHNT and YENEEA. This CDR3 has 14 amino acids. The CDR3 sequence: CASSLGGGGSPLHF. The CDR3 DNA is TGTGCCAGCAGCTTAGGGGGCGGAGGTTCACCCCTCCACTTT.

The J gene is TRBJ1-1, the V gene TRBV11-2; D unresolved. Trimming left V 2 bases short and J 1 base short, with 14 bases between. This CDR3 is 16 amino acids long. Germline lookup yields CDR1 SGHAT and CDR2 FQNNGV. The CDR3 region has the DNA TGTGCCAGCAGCTTATCGTACGGCAGTACGAACACTGAAGCTTTCTTT. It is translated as CASSLSYGSTNTEAFF.

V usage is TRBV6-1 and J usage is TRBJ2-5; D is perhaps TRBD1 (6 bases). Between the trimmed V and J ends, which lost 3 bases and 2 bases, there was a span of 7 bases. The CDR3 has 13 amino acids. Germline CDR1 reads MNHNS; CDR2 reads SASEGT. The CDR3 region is CASSETGQETQYF. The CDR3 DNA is TGTGCCAGCAGTGAGACAGGACAAGAGACCCAGTACTTC.